The clone carrying this T cell receptor (beta chain) was counted a few times. The sample comes from a study of patients and donors after allogeneic stem cell transplantation. The CDR3 has 16 amino acids. J gave up 4 bases and V 2 bases, and 11 bases lay outside the gene matches. The germline CDR1 and CDR2 sequences are SGHTA and FQGNSA. TCRdb reprocessed the RT-PCR reads with MiXCR, giving one entry per CDR3 protein. The table lists about a million distinct CDR3 sequences, around 17% of them singletons. The specimen sequenced was blood, either unsorted or a sorted T cell fraction (not recorded which). The TCR was taken from a human donor who was either an allogeneic HSCT recipient or a stem cell or donor lymphocyte infusion donor (not recorded which). It is not recorded whose cells these are; they may come from a transplant donor. This rearrangement joins TRBV7-2 to TRBJ2-7; 7 bases match TRBD2. The CDR3 here is CASSLPRLASPYEQYF. CDR3 coding DNA: TGTGCCAGCAGCTTACCCCGACTAGCATCACCTTACGAGCAGTACTTC.